This TCR beta chain was retrieved from a study of CD8 T cells in ankylosing spondylitis (dated by TCRdb to about 2017). Regarding the study in general: The study set out to find disease-linked TCR variants by profiling T cell receptor beta repertoires in ankylosing spondylitis patients and healthy donors. Peripheral blood was sampled, and synovial fluid was additionally collected from ankylosing spondylitis patients. The full study cohort comprised 25 ankylosing spondylitis patients and roughly 110 healthy donors. Results the study describes overall, beyond this receptor: Significant enrichment of the disease-linked clones was reported in matched synovial fluid samples from ankylosing spondylitis patients. The disease-linked clones showed a CD8+ phenotype and occurred at relatively low frequencies in peripheral blood. Some motif variants were previously reported in synovial fluid and blood of reactive arthritis patients, suggesting common disease-initiation mechanisms. A TCR beta motif of several highly homologous amino acid variants appeared characteristic of blood from ankylosing spondylitis patients.

Spanning cysteine to phenylalanine, the CDR3 consists of 12 amino acids. Just CDR3 DNA is preserved here, 36 bases in frame from base 1. The germline ends are 11 bases apart after V is trimmed by 2 bases and J by 10 bases. CDR1 SGHNT and CDR2 YENEEA were looked up in the germline V gene. For this clonotype: It has no known antigen specificity. No base quality information exists; no much larger clone differs at one position.

Sequenced on an Illumina HiSeq 2500. Quantitative 5'-RACE with molecular barcodes was the method used to prepare the TCR beta libraries. The original pipeline was this. A new computational method based on a probabilistic model of VDJ rearrangement was used to identify disease-linked TCR variants. The public reads were run again by TCRdb, first through fastp at Q25 and then through MiXCR, and only productive beta chains were kept. CDR3 protein sequences are deduplicated, and each keeps its most common genes and DNA. What appears here as the V and J calls and clone size reflects TCRdb's work, not the paper's. The sample yields almost 400,000 distinct CDR3 sequences; about a fifth were counted once. The leading ten clones occupy around 17% of the sample.

Input material: blood, either unsorted or a sorted T cell fraction (not recorded which). The rearrangement combines TRBV11-3 with TRBJ1-1; there is no confident call for the D gene. This TCR came from a male donor with ankylosing spondylitis. The DNA reads TGTGCCAGCAGCTTAAGTACGAATCGAGCTTTCTTT. Its protein product is CASSLSTNRAFF.